These T cell receptor beta chains were read from a single sample in a study of cytomegalovirus exposure and HLA in healthy donors. The assay was immunoSEQ multiplex PCR, and TCRdb's table has in-frame clones only and misses some. The profile covers 150,000 to 200,000 clones, with 70% to 90% appearing a single time and 2.2% taken by the ten largest. The sequenced sample was PBMCs. The receptors stem from a woman younger than 45 in good health and CMV-seronegative. CDR3s include the opening cysteine and the closing phenylalanine or tryptophan. D genes are given only for firm matches. The size of a clone is reported for some rows only, either as once, few or many, or as a class for expanded clones.

TRBJ1-2 | TRBD1 | . | 15 | TRBV10-2 | TGCGCCAGCAGTGATACGGACAGGCGTAACTATGGCTACACCTTC | CASSDTDRRNYGYTF
TRBJ1-1 | . | . | 14 | TRBV5-1 | TGCGCCAGCACACTCGGGACTCTGGACACTGAAGCTTTCTTT | CASTLGTLDTEAFF
TRBJ2-5 | TRBD2 | few | 16 | TRBV2 | TGTGCCAGCAGTGAACGGCCAGCGGGGACGGGGGAGACCCAGTACTTC | CASSERPAGTGETQYF
TRBJ1-5 | . | . | 14 | TRBV6-4 | TGTGCCAGCAGCGGGTCATCTAGCAATCAGCCCCAGCATTTT | CASSGSSSNQPQHF
TRBJ1-5 | TRBD1 | . | 16 | TRBV9 | TGTGCCAGCAGCGTAGGAGGAGGGGGCCCCAATCAGCCCCAGCATTTT | CASSVGGGGPNQPQHF
TRBJ2-3 | TRBD2 | . | 15 | TRBV28 | TGTGCCAGCAGTCAAGCGGGAGGGGGCACAGATACGCAGTATTTT | CASSQAGGGTDTQYF
TRBJ2-7 | TRBD2 | few | 16 | TRBV6-5 | TGTGCCAGCAGTTACCAGGGGACTAGCGGGAGCTACGAGCAGTACTTC | CASSYQGTSGSYEQYF
TRBJ2-1 | TRBD1 | . | 14 | TRBV28 | TGTGCCAGCAGTCCGCCGGACAGGGACGGTGAGCAGTTCTTC | CASSPPDRDGEQFF
TRBJ1-5 | TRBD1 | . | 17 | TRBV28 | TGTGCCAGCAGTTTACAAGTTGCGACAGGGTCAGGTCAGCCCCAGCATTTT | CASSLQVATGSGQPQHF
TRBJ2-2 | TRBD2 | . | 15 | TRBV7-2 | TGTGCCAGCAGAGGACTAGCGGGTGGGACCGGGGAGCTGTTTTTT | CASRGLAGGTGELFF
TRBJ2-2 | . | . | 16 | TRBV27 | TGTGCCAGCAGTTCAATGGGGCAGGGGAACACCGGGGAGCTGTTTTTT | CASSSMGQGNTGELFF
TRBJ1-1 | . | . | 14 | TRBV9 | TGTGCCAGCAGCGCGCGTCAGGGTTCCACTGAAGCTTTCTTT | CASSARQGSTEAFF
TRBJ1-3 | . | once | 14 | TRBV5-1 | TGCGCCAGCAGCGAACAGGGTCCCGGAAACACCATATATTTT | CASSEQGPGNTIYF
TRBJ1-2 | . | . | 15 | TRBV7-8 | TGTGCCAGCAGCCACGGGGGCGGGGGAAACTATGGCTACACCTTC | CASSHGGGGNYGYTF
TRBJ2-7 | TRBD2 | . | 13 | TRBV19 | TGTGCCAGTAGTAGCGGGAGGGGCTACGAGCAGTACTTC | CASSSGRGYEQYF
TRBJ2-1 | . | . | 12 | TRBV7-3 | TGTGCCAGCAGCTTTGGGACTGCCACCCAGTTCTTC | CASSFGTATQFF
TRBJ2-5 | TRBD2 | . | 13 | TRBV6-6 | TGTGCCAGCAGCTGGACTAGCGGAGAGACCCAGTACTTC | CASSWTSGETQYF
TRBJ2-7 | TRBD1 | . | 14 | TRBV5-6 | TGTGCCAGCAGCTTAGAGGGGGCGGCCTACGAGCAGTACTTC | CASSLEGAAYEQYF
TRBJ2-1 | TRBD2 | once | 15 | TRBV5-1 | TGCGCCAGCAGCCCGGGACTAGCGGGGAACAATGAGCAGTTCTTC | CASSPGLAGNNEQFF
TRBJ2-7 | TRBD2 | . | 15 | TRBV6-5 | TGTGCCAGCAGTTACTCGAGTAAGCGGGAGTACGAGCAGTACTTC | CASSYSSKREYEQYF
TRBJ2-7 | TRBD2 | . | 15 | TRBV11-2 | TGTGCCAGCAGAATCGCCTGGCGGGAGAAGTACGAGCAGTACTTC | CASRIAWREKYEQYF
TRBJ1-3 | TRBD1 | . | 18 | TRBV10-2 | TGCGCCACAAAACAAGGGACAGGCATAGCCTCGGGTGGAAACACCATATATTTT | CATKQGTGIASGGNTIYF
TRBJ1-2 | TRBD1 | . | 16 | TRBV4-3 | TGCGCCAGCAGCCAAGATGGGGACAACAGGGGAGGAGGCTACACCTTC | CASSQDGDNRGGGYTF
TRBJ2-7 | TRBD1 | . | 15 | TRBV5-1 | TGCGCCAGCAAGCAAGACAGGGGAGTAAACTACGAGCAGTACTTC | CASKQDRGVNYEQYF
TRBJ1-2 | TRBD1 | . | 16 | TRBV19 | TGTGCCAGTAGTTCCCGACAGGGCGGGGATCACTATGGCTACACCTTC | CASSSRQGGDHYGYTF
TRBJ2-4 | . | . | 14 | TRBV28 | TGTGCCAGCAGTTCATCGGTAGCCAAAAACATTCAGTACTTC | CASSSSVAKNIQYF
TRBJ2-1 | TRBD2 | . | 23 | TRBV2 | TGTGCCAGCAGTGACTACTTACCGTACTACGGACTAGCGGGAGTAGGTTCCTACAATGAGCAGTTCTTC | CASSDYLPYYGLAGVGSYNEQFF
TRBJ2-7 | . | . | 13 | TRBV5-5 | TGTGCCAGCAGCTACAGGGAGCCCTACGAGCAGTACTTC | CASSYREPYEQYF
TRBJ1-6 | . | . | 16 | TRBV6-1 | TGTGCCAGCAGTGAAATTACGGGGATGAATAATTCACCCCTCCACTTT | CASSEITGMNNSPLHF
TRBJ1-1 | . | once | 14 | TRBV19 | TGTGCCAGTACCGCGGGTTCGACGGACACTGAAGCTTTCTTT | CASTAGSTDTEAFF
TRBJ2-7 | . | . | 15 | TRBV30 | TGTGCCTGGAGTGGGGGGGGGCAAACTATTTACGAGCAGTACTTC | CAWSGGGQTIYEQYF
TRBJ2-1 | TRBD2 | . | 19 | TRBV11-2 | TGTGCCAGCAGCTTAGATCCTAGCGGGGGGCCGAGCTCCTACAATGAGCAGTTCTTC | CASSLDPSGGPSSYNEQFF
TRBJ2-1 | . | . | 11 | TRBV29-1 | TGCAGCGCCTGGGCTCACAATGAGCAGTTCTTC | CSAWAHNEQFF
TRBJ2-1 | TRBD1 | . | 15 | TRBV5-8 | TGTGCCAGCAGCACTGCAGGGGGCCGTTACAATGAGCAGTTCTTC | CASSTAGGRYNEQFF
TRBJ2-1 | . | . | 13 | TRBV11-2 | TGTGCCAGCAGCTCCCCCGGCAGCGGAGAGCAGTTCTTC | CASSSPGSGEQFF
TRBJ2-7 | TRBD2 | . | 15 | TRBV28 | TGTGCCAGCAGTAAGATGCGGGGGGCAGGGTACGAGCAGTACTTC | CASSKMRGAGYEQYF
TRBJ2-5 | TRBD1 | . | 18 | TRBV7-9 | TGTGCCAGCAGCTTAGTCGCGAGGGGCGACAGGGACCCATGGACCCAGTACTTC | CASSLVARGDRDPWTQYF
TRBJ2-2 | . | . | 15 | TRBV27 | TGTGCCAGCAGTCCCCGACAGATTTACACCGGGGAGCTGTTTTTT | CASSPRQIYTGELFF
TRBJ2-3 | . | . | 17 | TRBV7-7 | TGTGCCAGCCTTTTATGGGCGAGGAGGGGAGGCACAGATACGCAGTATTTT | CASLLWARRGGTDTQYF
TRBJ2-2 | . | . | 16 | TRBV7-2 | TGTGCCAGCAGTTTAGCCTTTGGGGCCGGGACCGGGGAGCTGTTTTTT | CASSLAFGAGTGELFF
TRBJ2-7 | TRBD1 | . | 14 | TRBV5-1 | TGCGCCAGCAGCTTACAGACAGGGGTGGCCGAGCAGTACTTC | CASSLQTGVAEQYF
TRBJ2-5 | . | . | 13 | TRBV5-8 | TGTGCCAGCAGCGGTGGGACTCCATCAACCCAGTACTTC | CASSGGTPSTQYF
TRBJ1-5 | . | few | 14 | TRBV7-2 | TGTGCCAGCAGCCCCACAAACTCCAGGACAGTGTTGCATTTT | CASSPTNSRTVLHF
TRBJ2-7 | TRBD1 | . | 20 | TRBV9 | TGTGCCAGCAGCGTCGGGGTTTCGGGACAGGGGGTAGGGATCTCCTACGAGCAGTACTTC | CASSVGVSGQGVGISYEQYF
TRBJ2-7 | . | . | 12 | TRBV5-1 | TGCGCCAGCAGCGCACAGGGTGGGGAGCAGTACTTC | CASSAQGGEQYF
TRBJ1-5 | TRBD1 | . | 16 | TRBV19 | TGTGCCAGTACCGCTCGCCGGGACAGGGGAAATCAGCCCCAGCATTTT | CASTARRDRGNQPQHF
TRBJ1-1 | . | . | 10 | TRBV28 | TGTGCCAGCGGTAACACTGAAGCGTTCTTT | CASGNTEAFF
TRBJ2-3 | TRBD1 | . | 15 | TRBV5-1 | TGCGCCAGCAGCGGACAGGGTCAGGAGGCAGATACGCAGTATTTT | CASSGQGQEADTQYF
TRBJ2-1 | . | . | 13 | TRBV6-6 | TGTGCCAGCAGCACTGGGGGGAGACGAGTGCAGTTCTTC | CASSTGGRRVQFF
TRBJ2-3 | . | . | 13 | TRBV19 | TGTGCCAGTAGTATGGTAGTCACAGATACGCAGTATTTT | CASSMVVTDTQYF